This T cell receptor (beta chain) was sequenced during a study of graft-versus-host responses after intestinal transplantation. For the study at large: Tacrolimus and steroids were given for 3 to 4 years to all recipients after anti-thymocyte globulin induction. Whole-study results and caveats: Recipient marrow showed GvH clones, some seen first in ileum or blood. Association was observed between peak circulating GvH clone levels and early post-transplant HvG declines. Allografts of one patient group, those with graft-donor T cell macrochimerism, had high graft-versus-host to host-versus-graft clonal ratios.

The length of the CDR3 is 15 residues. Germline CDR1 and CDR2: SNHLY and FYNNEI. Trimming shortened V by 3 bases and J by 0 bases, and 9 bases separated the two germline ends. For this clone: Its antigen is undetermined.

Sequenced by immunoSEQ multiplex PCR; TCRdb stores in-frame clones only, minus some. The repertoire holds about 51,000 clones, with roughly 90% as singletons. This rearrangement joins TRBV2 to TRBJ2-1; D is unresolved. The material was unstimulated CD4+ T cells sorted from spleen or lymph node cells, obtained before transplant. The sequence was obtained from a human donor who was the organ donor for an intestinal transplant. The CDR3 loop is CASSDYSSSYNEQFF. In DNA, the CDR3 is TGTGCCAGCAGTGATTACAGTAGCTCCTACAATGAGCAGTTCTTC.